These T cell receptor beta chains were read from a single sample in a study of Ad26.COV2.S vaccination and SARS-CoV-2 variants. Clones were read by immunoSEQ multiplex PCR, and TCRdb kept only the in-frame ones, dropping some. The table records fewer than 400,000 clones, 89% of them present only once. The sample in question was peripheral blood, obtained in a trial of Ad26.COV2.S vaccine versus placebo. These receptors all stem from a person aged 18-65 years who received the Ad26.COV2.S COVID-19 vaccine or a placebo. CDR3s include the opening cysteine and the closing phenylalanine or tryptophan. D genes are given only for firm matches. Clone sizes are given selectively: once, few, many, or a class where the clone is expanded.

>TRBJ2-7|NA|NA|TRBV4-1
CASSQGFLAGTPYEQYF
TGCGCCAGCAGCCAAGGGTTTTTAGCCGGGACGCCTTACGAGCAGTACTTC
>TRBJ1-4|few|NA|TRBV7-9
CASSLDSPTEKLFF
TGTGCCAGCAGCTTAGACTCGCCAACCGAAAAACTGTTTTTT
>TRBJ1-5|NA|NA|TRBV28
CASSSNRVNQPQHF
TGTGCCAGCAGTTCTAACAGGGTTAATCAGCCCCAGCATTTT
>TRBJ2-7|NA|TRBD1|TRBV30
CAGKGQGAIYEQYF
TGTGCCGGAAAAGGACAGGGGGCAATCTACGAGCAGTACTTC
>TRBJ2-5|NA|NA|TRBV7-9
CASSSRETQYF
TGTGCCAGCAGTTCAAGGGAGACCCAGTACTTC
>TRBJ1-2|once|NA|TRBV6-5
CASSWGRAGYTF
TGTGCCAGCTCGTGGGGGCGGGCTGGCTACACCTTC
>TRBJ1-2|NA|TRBD1|TRBV27
CASSTLTGTGGLGYTF
TGTGCCAGCAGTACCTTAACCGGGACAGGGGGCCTTGGCTACACCTTC
>TRBJ2-3|NA|TRBD1|TRBV29-1
CSVPDRLRDTQYF
TGCAGCGTTCCGGACAGGCTTAGGGATACGCAGTATTTT
>TRBJ2-6|NA|TRBD1|TRBV5-1
CASSNPPGQGPNPFSGANVLTF
TGCGCCAGCAGCAATCCCCCGGGACAGGGACCTAACCCCTTCTCTGGGGCCAACGTCCTGACTTTC
>TRBJ1-5|NA|NA|TRBV27
CASRQQVEVQPQHF
TGTGCCAGCAGGCAACAGGTCGAGGTACAGCCCCAGCATTTT
>TRBJ1-5|NA|NA|TRBV15
CATRGRDPAGPQHF
TGTGCCACCAGGGGACGGGACCCAGCGGGGCCCCAGCATTTT
>TRBJ2-2|NA|TRBD2|TRBV7-3
CASGSSGINTGELFF
TGTGCCAGCGGGTCTAGCGGGATTAACACCGGGGAGCTGTTTTTT
>TRBJ2-7|once|TRBD1|TRBV5-5
CASSSQGPYEQYF
TGTGCCAGCAGCTCACAGGGGCCCTACGAGCAGTACTTC
>TRBJ1-2|once|TRBD1|TRBV5-1
CASSSGTGRYGYTF
TGCGCCAGCAGCTCCGGGACAGGGAGGTATGGCTACACCTTC
>TRBJ1-4|NA|NA|TRBV7-6
CASSPAGATNEKLFF
TGTGCCAGCAGCCCCGCAGGGGCAACTAATGAAAAACTGTTTTTT
>TRBJ1-6|NA|NA|TRBV7-2
CASSSHPRGTYSPLHF
TGTGCCAGCAGCTCACATCCTCGGGGGACCTATTCACCCCTCCACTTT
>TRBJ1-1|NA|NA|TRBV28
CASSLEEAFF
TGTGCCAGCAGTTTAGAGGAAGCTTTCTTT
>TRBJ1-2|once|NA|TRBV19
CAGNFGYTF
TGTGCCGGAAATTTTGGCTACACCTTC
>TRBJ2-6|NA|NA|TRBV7-6
CASSIGDSGANVLTF
TGTGCCAGCAGCATAGGGGACTCTGGGGCCAACGTCCTGACTTTC
>TRBJ2-7|NA|NA|TRBV11-1
CASSSSGYEQYF
TGTGCCAGCAGCTCCTCGGGCTACGAGCAGTACTTC
>TRBJ2-7|NA|NA|TRBV27
CASAGDSSYEQYF
TGTGCCAGCGCCGGGGACTCTTCCTACGAGCAGTACTTC
>TRBJ1-4|NA|TRBD1|TRBV30
CAWSGFGTGSTNEKLFF
TGTGCCTGGAGTGGGTTCGGGACAGGTTCAACTAATGAAAAACTGTTTTTT
>TRBJ2-5|NA|TRBD2|TRBV28
CASTAGGGPETQYF
TGTGCCAGCACGGCGGGGGGAGGTCCAGAGACCCAGTACTTC
>TRBJ1-1|NA|NA|TRBV6-1
CASSEMRGRGAFF
TGTGCCAGCAGTGAGATGAGGGGTCGTGGAGCTTTCTTT
>TRBJ1-3|NA|TRBD1|TRBV28
CASTPLPGQGNTIYF
TGTGCCAGCACCCCACTACCGGGACAGGGAAACACCATATATTTT
>TRBJ2-7|NA|TRBD2|TRBV2
CASSLLAYEQYF
TGTGCCAGCAGCTTACTAGCGTACGAGCAGTACTTC
>TRBJ2-5|NA|NA|TRBV30
CAWSVPPGGETQYF
TGTGCCTGGAGTGTACCCCCCGGAGGAGAGACCCAGTACTTC
>TRBJ2-1|NA|NA|TRBV4-1
CASALGESSYNEQFF
TGCGCCAGCGCCCTGGGGGAGTCCTCCTACAATGAGCAGTTCTTC
>TRBJ1-2|NA|NA|TRBV5-1
CASSKTDVPRYGYTF
TGCGCCAGCAGCAAGACCGACGTGCCTCGCTATGGCTACACCTTC
>TRBJ1-5|NA|NA|TRBV25-1
CANSTVYSNQPQHF
TGTGCCAACTCGACAGTTTATAGCAATCAGCCCCAGCATTTT
>TRBJ2-1|NA|TRBD1|TRBV23-1
CASSQGRDREHNEQFF
TGCGCCAGCAGTCAAGGCCGGGACAGAGAACACAATGAGCAGTTCTTC
>TRBJ1-3|NA|TRBD1|TRBV7-9
CASSLPSGQLNSGNTIYF
TGTGCCAGCAGCCTACCGTCGGGACAGCTCAACTCTGGAAACACCATATATTTT
>TRBJ2-2|NA|NA|TRBV9
CASSVAGVGHNTGELFF
TGTGCCAGCAGCGTAGCAGGGGTGGGACACAACACCGGGGAGCTGTTTTTT
>TRBJ2-5|NA|NA|TRBV3-1/TRBV3-2
CASSSRGSLETQYF
TGTGCCAGCAGCAGCCGTGGCTCTCTAGAGACCCAGTACTTC
>TRBJ2-1|NA|TRBD2|TRBV5-1
CASSPGGGSSYNEQFF
TGCGCCAGCAGCCCAGGTGGCGGGAGCTCCTACAATGAGCAGTTCTTC
>TRBJ2-7|few|TRBD2|TRBV7-2
CASSFQAGVYEQYF
TGTGCCAGCAGCTTTCAAGCGGGAGTTTACGAGCAGTACTTC
>TRBJ2-7|NA|NA|TRBV7-2
CASSNRDDSYEQYF
TGTGCCAGCAGCAACCGGGACGACTCCTACGAGCAGTACTTC
>TRBJ2-2|NA|TRBD1|TRBV24-1
CATSDPKQGITGELFF
TGTGCCACCAGTGATCCCAAACAGGGGATCACCGGGGAGCTGTTTTTT
>TRBJ1-6|once|NA|TRBV4-1
CASSRTPGTGSPLHF
TGCGCCAGCAGCCGAACGCCAGGTACAGGCTCACCCCTCCACTTT
>TRBJ1-6|NA|NA|TRBV28
CASRPSQGRAGSLHF
TGTGCCAGCAGGCCGTCCCAGGGCAGGGCAGGATCCCTCCACTTT
>TRBJ1-1|NA|NA|TRBV2
CASSEEGTATF
TGTGCCAGCAGTGAAGAGGGGACGGCAACCTTT
>TRBJ2-1|once|NA|TRBV30
CAWGASDLNEQFF
TGTGCCTGGGGCGCCTCCGACTTGAATGAGCAGTTCTTC
>TRBJ1-2|NA|TRBD1|TRBV10-3
CAITGTGMHGYTF
TGTGCCATCACCGGGACAGGTATGCACGGCTACACCTTC
>TRBJ1-2|few|NA|TRBV28
CASSGQSYGYTF
TGTGCCAGCAGTGGACAGAGCTATGGCTACACCTTC
>TRBJ1-2|NA|NA|TRBV5-5
CASSLEWDTYGYTF
TGTGCCAGCAGCTTGGAGTGGGATACCTATGGCTACACCTTC
>TRBJ2-7|NA|NA|TRBV7-8
CASSPDEAAAYEQYF
TGTGCCAGCAGCCCCGACGAGGCCGCCGCCTACGAGCAGTACTTC
>TRBJ2-2|NA|NA|TRBV7-6
CASSLVGRPNTGELFF
TGTGCCAGCAGCTTAGTGGGGAGGCCGAACACCGGGGAGCTGTTTTTT
>TRBJ2-1|NA|NA|TRBV7-3
CASSQAGGVGEQFF
TGTGCCAGCAGCCAGGCCGGAGGCGTGGGTGAGCAGTTCTTC
>TRBJ1-3|NA|TRBD1|TRBV5-4
CASSLEAGGLSGNTIYF
TGTGCCAGCAGCTTGGAGGCAGGGGGCCTCTCTGGAAACACCATATATTTT
>TRBJ2-7|NA|TRBD2|TRBV7-8
CASSLGASGSYEQYF
TGTGCCAGCAGCTTAGGGGCTAGCGGGAGTTACGAGCAGTACTTC
>TRBJ1-2|NA|TRBD1|TRBV6-5
CASSPGQLYGYTF
TGTGCCAGCAGTCCGGGACAGCTTTATGGCTACACCTTC
>TRBJ2-2|NA|NA|TRBV5-4
CASSPEMNTGELFF
TGTGCCAGCAGCCCAGAGATGAACACCGGGGAGCTGTTTTTT
>TRBJ2-1|NA|NA|TRBV7-9
CASSFYRFNEQFF
TGTGCCAGCAGCTTTTATCGGTTCAATGAGCAGTTCTTC